Reported below is one T cell receptor beta chain. Its antigen is currently unknown. After template switching added a universal primer site, the resulting cDNA carried unique molecular identifiers. TCRdb recomputed calls from the 5' RACE reads with MiXCR, one row per CDR3 protein. The table lists 400,000 to 550,000 distinct CDR3 sequences, roughly a fifth of them singletons. This entry is derived from a study of identical twins. Findings and limits, study-wide: Weaker excess twin sharing was observed in beta out-of-frame sequences.

Trimming pared 5 bases from V and 4 bases from J, leaving 13 bases between. The CDR3 is 13 residues long. CDR1 is SGHDT, CDR2 YYEEEE, per germline. These sequences were also reported in another study, on T cells expressing NK-cell markers. As that study records: The sequencing cohort of eight donors included seven HCMV-seropositive individuals and one seronegative individual. These clonotypes also led the CD3+CD56-NKG2C+ fraction in four donors.

The sequenced sample was CD4+ T cells sorted from blood. The TCR originated in a young woman in good health. The rearrangement uses TRBV5-6 and TRBJ2-7; no firm D call. In DNA form, the CDR3 reads TGTGCCAGCAGGTCGGGTCCTCAGTACGAGCAGTACTTC. Its protein product is CASRSGPQYEQYF.